This TCR beta chain was captured by sequencing in a study of long-term antiretroviral therapy in people with HIV. Samples were assayed with immunoSEQ v3.0 at survey level. Method: immunoSEQ multiplex PCR; TCRdb's copy keeps in-frame clones and lacks some. There are some 47,000 clones in the sample; nearly 95% occur only once, and 2.7% lies in the top ten. Germline CDR1 and CDR2: SGHRS and YFSETQ. V was clipped by 0 bases and J by 0 bases, with 13 bases between them. CDR3 length equals 17 residues. The material sequenced was unsorted PBMCs, taken 3.7 years after starting antiretroviral therapy. V and J are TRBV5-1 and TRBJ2-4; D may be TRBD2 (5 bases). This receptor was obtained from a woman between 50 and 59 years old with HIV. The CDR3 DNA follows: TGCGCCAGCAGCTTGGTCAGCGGAGGACTAGCCAAAAACATTCAGTACTTC. Encoded protein: CASSLVSGGLAKNIQYF.